A single sample is the source of the 11 T cell receptor beta chains below, sequenced in a study of cytomegalovirus exposure and HLA in healthy donors. In the PCR, 60 Vbeta and 13 Jbeta primers were used. Repertoires were generated with immunoSEQ multiplex PCR, while TCRdb's copy carries only in-frame clones and drops some. Of about 150,000 clones listed, 65% to 85% were seen once; the top ten hold around 5.2%. The sequencing sample was made of PBMCs. The source of these receptors is a middle-aged woman in good health and CMV-seropositive.

This clone came up a few times. The rearrangement uses TRBV7-9 and TRBJ2-7, with 9 positions matching TRBD2. Germline assignment: CDR1 SEHNR and CDR2 FQNEAQ (reference sequence). V shed 4 bases and J 5 bases; nucleotides not matched to a gene: 6. CDR3 length: 14 residues. The CDR3, as DNA: TGTGCCAGCAGCTCGCCAGCGGGAGGAGACGAGCAGTACTTC. It specifies CASSSPAGGDEQYF.

V is TRBV5-6 and J is TRBJ2-2; D is ambiguous. V lost 3 bases to trimming and J lost 5 bases, with 8 bases between them. Germline lookup yields CDR1 SGHDT and CDR2 YYEEEE. CDR3 length equals 13 residues. CDR3 region: CASSSRWTGELFF. The CDR3 DNA reads TGTGCCAGCAGCTCTCGGTGGACCGGGGAGCTGTTTTTT.

CDR3: CASSGWSGGANVLTF. In DNA form, the CDR3 reads TGTGCCAGCAGTGGGTGGTCTGGCGGGGCCAACGTCCTGACTTTC. The chain employs TRBV6-1 and TRBJ2-6; D ambiguous. Germline V gene lookup returns CDR1 MNHNS and CDR2 SASEGT. The CDR3 runs 15 residues. Trimming shortened V by 4 bases and J by 4 bases, and 11 bases separated the two germline ends.

This chain connects TRBV7-9 to TRBJ2-1; 12 nucleotides agree with TRBD2. The CDR3 runs 16 residues. From germline, CDR1 is SEHNR and CDR2 FQNEAQ (reference sequence). Trimming removed 5 bases from V and 7 bases from J; junction bases left unmatched: 9. The CDR3 here is CASSGRLAGEYNEQFF. The CDR3 DNA reads TGTGCCAGCAGCGGCAGACTAGCGGGAGAATATAATGAGCAGTTCTTC.

The rearrangement joins TRBV30 to TRBJ1-5, with 7 bases fitting TRBD1. V dropped 2 bases and J dropped 4; count of bases not matched to a gene: 5. The CDR3 has 14 amino acids. Germline values: CDR1 GTSNPN, CDR2 SVGIG (reference sequence). The CDR3 coding sequence is TGTGCCTGGAGTACAGGGGTTGGGAATCAGCCCCAGCATTTT. Translating gives CAWSTGVGNQPQHF. Variable domain in full (rest from reference TRBV30 and TRBJ1-5): SQTIHQWPATLVQPVGSPLSLECTVEGTSNPNLYWYRQAAGRGLQLLFYSVGIGQISSEVPQNLSASRPQDRQFILSSKKLLLSDSGFYLCAWSTGVGNQPQHFGDGTRLSIL.

Regarding this clone: At one end, the junction sequence differs from germline, possibly due to a read error. Other DNA sequences in this specimen translate into the identical CDR3. The gene calls are TRBV28 and TRBJ1-5, with D hard to call. The V gene's germline CDR1 is MDHEN and CDR2 SYDVKM. This CDR3 contains 12 residues. CDR3 nucleotide sequence: TGCTCGGCGGAGGGTTTAAGACAGCCCCAGCATTTT. Its translation: CSAEGLRQPQHF.

This sequence joins TRBV7-9 and TRBJ2-3; tentatively, D is TRBD2 (5 bases). CDR1 and CDR2 (germline): SEHNR, FQNEAQ (reference sequence). V lost 1 base and J 1 base, leaving 6 bases between the germline ends. CDR3 length: 14 residues. The CDR3 DNA follows: TGTGCCAGCAGCTTAGATAGCGGCACAGATACGCAGTATTTT. Translated, it gives CASSLDSGTDTQYF. The full variable domain, its missing parts supplied by reference TRBV7-9 and TRBJ2-3, is DTGVSQNPRHKITKRGQNVTFRCDPISEHNRLYWYRQTLGQGPEFLTYFQNEAQLEKSRLLSDRFSAERPKGSFSTLEIQRTEQGDSAMYLCASSLDSGTDTQYFGPGTRLTVL.

For the CDR3, the DNA is TGTGCCATCAGTGGAGCGACAGGGCTCTACGAGCAGTACTTC. This encodes CAISGATGLYEQYF. The chain couples TRBV10-3 to TRBJ2-7, with 7 bases identical to TRBD1. In germline, CDR1 is ENHRY, CDR2 SYGVKD. The CDR3 loop spans 14 amino acids. V shed 4 bases and J 3 bases; nucleotides not matched to a gene: 6.

The CDR3 here is CASSFRTGLAGNTGELFF. CDR3 nucleotides: TGCGCCAGCAGCTTCAGGACAGGACTAGCGGGAAACACCGGGGAGCTGTTTTTT. This chain joins TRBV5-1 and TRBJ2-2; TRBD2 matches at 12 bases. CDR3 length: 18 residues. Germline assignment: CDR1 SGHRS and CDR2 YFSETQ. V lost 2 bases and J lost 2; bases outside the gene matches: 7.

This CDR3 is CASSFSDSGNNEQFF. As DNA, the CDR3 is TGTGCCAGCAGCTTCAGTGATAGCGGGAACAATGAGCAGTTCTTC. The rearrangement joins TRBV5-6 to TRBJ2-1; 8 bases are shared with TRBD2. Trimming removed 2 bases from V and 5 bases from J; junction bases left unmatched: 6. Germline-derived CDR1 and CDR2 are SGHDT and YYEEEE. CDR3 length equals 15 residues.

V usage is TRBV4-2 and J usage is TRBJ2-5; 7 bases line up with TRBD2. CDR3 length equals 13 residues. V gave up 4 bases and J gave up 3 bases; unmatched junction bases: 2. The germline CDR1 and CDR2 sequences are LGHNA and YNFKEQ. The DNA for the CDR3 is TGTGCCAGCAGCCGCGGGGGAGAAGAGACCCAGTACTTC. This encodes CASSRGGEETQYF.